This T cell receptor beta chain originates from a study of immune heterogeneity within non-small cell lung tumors. Whole-study results and caveats: Individual patients had largely distinct high-frequency T-cell receptor beta clonotypes.

TCR beta CDR3 was amplified by multiplex PCR, first round 10 cycles, 32 V and 13 J primers. MiXCR, applied by TCRdb to the multiplex PCR reads, yields one record per CDR3 protein. The data show several thousand distinct CDR3 sequences, roughly 15% seen once. The authors used around 640 ng of bulk tumor genomic DNA per sample as template. Several biopsies were collected from each primary tumor during surgery. They were spaced as far apart as possible within the tumor mass. Their non-small cell lung cancer was newly diagnosed and untreated, and the patients underwent curative surgery. Individuals who provided samples were patients with newly diagnosed non-small cell lung cancer who were having surgery with curative intent. In the case of this clonotype: Its antigen is not identified. Since a much larger clone is just one base distant, this may be a read error.

The CDR3 loop spans 14 amino acids. Looked up from germline, CDR1 is LGHDT and CDR2 is YNNKEL (reference sequence). What was sequenced was lung tumor tissue. This receptor was taken from a middle-aged man with non-small cell lung cancer. The chain has TRBV3-1 and TRBJ1-3; perhaps TRBD1 as D (6 bases). In DNA, the CDR3 is TGTGCCAGCAGCCGGACAGACTCTGTAAACACCATATATTTT. Protein product: CASSRTDSVNTIYF.